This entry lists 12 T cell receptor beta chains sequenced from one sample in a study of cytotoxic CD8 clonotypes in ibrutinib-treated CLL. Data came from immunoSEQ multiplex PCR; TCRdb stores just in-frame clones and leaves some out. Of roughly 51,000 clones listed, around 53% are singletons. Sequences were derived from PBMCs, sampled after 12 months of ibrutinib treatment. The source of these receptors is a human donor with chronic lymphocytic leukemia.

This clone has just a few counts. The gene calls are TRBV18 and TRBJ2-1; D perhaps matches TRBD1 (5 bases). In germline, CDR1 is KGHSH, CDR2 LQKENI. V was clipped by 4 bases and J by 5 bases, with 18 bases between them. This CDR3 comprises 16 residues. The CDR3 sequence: CASSRLVDTTDNEQFF. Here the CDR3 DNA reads TGTGCCAGCTCACGACTTGTGGACACGACCGACAATGAGCAGTTCTTC.

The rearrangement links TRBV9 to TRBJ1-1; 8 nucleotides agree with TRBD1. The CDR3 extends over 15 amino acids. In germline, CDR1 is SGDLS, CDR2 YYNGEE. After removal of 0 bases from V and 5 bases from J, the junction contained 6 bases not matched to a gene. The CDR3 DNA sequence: TGTGCCAGCAGCGTAGATGGACAGGGAGGGACTGAAGCTTTCTTT. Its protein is CASSVDGQGGTEAFF. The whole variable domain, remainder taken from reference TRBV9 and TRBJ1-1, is DSGVTQTPKHLITATGQRVTLRCSPRSGDLSVYWYQQSLDQGLQFLIQYYNGEERAKGNILERFSAQQFPDLHSELNLSSLELGDSALYFCASSVDGQGGTEAFFGQGTRLTVV.

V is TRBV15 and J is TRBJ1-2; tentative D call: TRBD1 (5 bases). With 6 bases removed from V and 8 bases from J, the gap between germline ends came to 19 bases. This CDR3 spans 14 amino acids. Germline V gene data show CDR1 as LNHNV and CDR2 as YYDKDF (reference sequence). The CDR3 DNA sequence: TGTGCCACCAGTCAGGCCCCGGACAACACAGGCTACACCTTC. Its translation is CATSQAPDNTGYTF. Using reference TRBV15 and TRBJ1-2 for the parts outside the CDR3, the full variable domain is DAMVIQNPRYQVTQFGKPVTLSCSQTLNHNVMYWYQQKSSQAPKLLFHYYDKDFNNEADTPDNFQSRRPNTSFCFLDIRSPGLGDTAMYLCATSQAPDNTGYTFGSGTRLTVV.

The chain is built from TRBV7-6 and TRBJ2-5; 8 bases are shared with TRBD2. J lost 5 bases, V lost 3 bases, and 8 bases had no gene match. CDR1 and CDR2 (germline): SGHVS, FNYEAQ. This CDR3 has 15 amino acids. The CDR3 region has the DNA TGTGCCAGCAGCTTGGGACTAGTAGGCATCGAGACCCAGTACTTC. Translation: CASSLGLVGIETQYF. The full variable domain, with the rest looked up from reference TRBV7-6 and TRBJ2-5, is GAGVSQSPRYKVTKRGQDVALRCDPISGHVSLYWYRQALGQGPEFLTYFNYEAQQDKSGLPNDRFSAERPEGSISTLTIQRTEQRDSAMYRCASSLGLVGIETQYFGPGTRLLVL.

Here the CDR3 reads CAIRRGTTTYEQYF. The CDR3, as DNA: TGTGCCATCAGAAGGGGGACAACAACCTACGAGCAGTACTTC. J is TRBJ2-7 and V is TRBV10-3, with D perhaps TRBD1 (6 bases). The CDR3 covers 14 residues. Between the trimmed V and J ends, which lost 6 bases and 2 bases, there was a span of 14 bases. The germline V gene has CDR1 ENHRY and CDR2 SYGVKD.

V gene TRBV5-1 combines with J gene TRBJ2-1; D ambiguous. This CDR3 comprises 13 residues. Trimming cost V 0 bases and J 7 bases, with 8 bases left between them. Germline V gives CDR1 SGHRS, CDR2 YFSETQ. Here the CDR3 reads CASSLGGVNEQFF. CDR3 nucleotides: TGCGCCAGCAGCTTGGGAGGAGTAAATGAGCAGTTCTTC.

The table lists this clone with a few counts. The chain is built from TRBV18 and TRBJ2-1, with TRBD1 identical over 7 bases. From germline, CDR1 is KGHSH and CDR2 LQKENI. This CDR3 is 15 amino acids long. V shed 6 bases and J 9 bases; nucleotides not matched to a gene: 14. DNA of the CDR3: TGTGCCAGCTCCTTCGCAGTCAGGACAGGACCTGAGCAGTTCTTC. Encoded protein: CASSFAVRTGPEQFF.

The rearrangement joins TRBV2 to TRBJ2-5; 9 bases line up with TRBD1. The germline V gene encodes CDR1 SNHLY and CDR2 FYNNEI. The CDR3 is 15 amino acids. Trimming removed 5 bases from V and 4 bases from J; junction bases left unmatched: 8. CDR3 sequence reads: CASSSDRGYGETQYF. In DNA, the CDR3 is TGTGCCAGCAGTTCCGACAGGGGGTACGGAGAGACCCAGTACTTC.

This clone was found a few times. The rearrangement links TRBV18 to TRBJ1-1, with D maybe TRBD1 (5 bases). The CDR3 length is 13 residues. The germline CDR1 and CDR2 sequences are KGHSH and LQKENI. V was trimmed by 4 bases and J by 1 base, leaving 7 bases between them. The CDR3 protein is CASSQGQNTEAFF. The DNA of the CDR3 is TGTGCCAGCTCACAAGGACAGAACACTGAAGCTTTCTTT.

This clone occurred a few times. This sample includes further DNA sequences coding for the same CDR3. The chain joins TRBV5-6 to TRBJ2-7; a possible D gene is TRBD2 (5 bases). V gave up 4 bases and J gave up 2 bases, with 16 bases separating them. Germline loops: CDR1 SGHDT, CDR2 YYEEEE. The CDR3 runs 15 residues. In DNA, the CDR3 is TGTGCCAGCAGCCTGTTGTCGAGCGGAGCCTACGAGCAGTACTTC. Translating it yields CASSLLSSGAYEQYF.

CDR3 sequence: CASRRGGHLSYNEQFF. The CDR3 DNA is TGTGCCAGCAGACGAGGTGGGCACCTTTCCTACAATGAGCAGTTCTTC. The chain uses TRBV11-2 and TRBJ2-1; D is undetermined. This CDR3 is 16 amino acids long. Trimming left V 6 bases short and J 1 base short, with 16 bases between. Germline CDR1 and CDR2: SGHAT and FQNNGV.

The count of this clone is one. This chain's CDR3 is CASSLRDRGQWDQPQHF. As DNA, the CDR3 is TGTGCCAGTAGCCTCCGGGACAGGGGACAATGGGATCAGCCCCAGCATTTT. V and J are TRBV19 and TRBJ1-5, with TRBD1 identical over 10 bases. Per the germline V gene, CDR1 is LNHDA and CDR2 is SQIVND (reference sequence). The CDR3 runs 17 residues. The V segment lost 6 bases and the J segment 5 bases; nucleotides outside the gene matches: 13.